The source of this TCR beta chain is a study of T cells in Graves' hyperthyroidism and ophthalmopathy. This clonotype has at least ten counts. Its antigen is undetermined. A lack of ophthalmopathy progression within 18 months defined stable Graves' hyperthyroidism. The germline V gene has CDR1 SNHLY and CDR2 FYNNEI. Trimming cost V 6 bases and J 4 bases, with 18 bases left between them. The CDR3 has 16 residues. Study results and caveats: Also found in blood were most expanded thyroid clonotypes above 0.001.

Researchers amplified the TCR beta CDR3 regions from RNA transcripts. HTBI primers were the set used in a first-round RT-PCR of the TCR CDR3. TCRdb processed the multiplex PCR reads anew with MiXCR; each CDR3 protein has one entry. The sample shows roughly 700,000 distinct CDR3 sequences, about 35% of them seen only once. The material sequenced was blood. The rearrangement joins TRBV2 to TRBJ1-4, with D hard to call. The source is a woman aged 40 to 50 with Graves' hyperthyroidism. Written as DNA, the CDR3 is TGTGCCAGCAGCAACGCAGTCGACTTGAGTAATGAAAAACTGTTTTTT. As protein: CASSNAVDLSNEKLFF.